This T cell receptor (beta chain) derives from a study of T-cell reconstitution after alpha-beta-depleted transplantation in children. From germline, CDR1 is MGHRA and CDR2 YSYEKL. Trimming cost V 0 bases and J 0 bases, with 15 bases left between them. The length of the CDR3 is 18 residues. Unique molecular identifiers were incorporated during preparation of the TCRbeta library. TCRdb redid the calling of the PCR reads with MiXCR, one entry per CDR3 protein. The table shows about 420,000 distinct CDR3 sequences, with about a sixth occurring only once. The specimen was PBMCs, mostly from graft donor cells, collected 360 days after TCRalphabeta/CD19-depleted stem cell transplant. The origin of this receptor is a boy younger than two who had a stem cell transplant for Wiskott-Aldrich syndrome, so the T cells may come from the graft donor. This chain joins TRBV4-1 and TRBJ1-5, with no clear D. CDR3 residues: CASSQERRTGYSNQPQHF. The CDR3, as DNA: TGCGCCAGCAGCCAAGAGCGGAGGACCGGGTATAGCAATCAGCCCCAGCATTTT.